This T cell receptor beta chain derives from a study of T cell responses to AZD1222 COVID-19 vaccine. Study-wide points: Baseline seropositivity occurred in only a handful of AZD1222 recipients. The reported proportion of spike-specific TCRs targeting unmutated variant regions was nearly half.

The data were produced by immunoSEQ multiplex PCR, yet TCRdb's version contains in-frame clones alone and is incomplete. The repertoire holds some 150,000 clones, with 75% to 95% as singletons. The count of this clone is one. The antigen remains undetermined. Unmatched junction bases numbered 14, after V lost 4 bases and J lost 5 bases. CDR1 SGHRS and CDR2 YFSETQ come from the germline V gene. This CDR3 spans 17 amino acids. The sequenced sample was peripheral blood, obtained on day 0 of MenACWY control vaccination. The chain has TRBV5-1 and TRBJ1-2; the match to TRBD1 covers 10 bases. The sequence came from an adult in good health. For the CDR3, the DNA is TGCGCCAGCAGCGGGACAGGGGCTCATAAAACATCTTATGGCTACACCTTC. Translation gives CASSGTGAHKTSYGYTF. The full variable domain, its missing parts supplied by reference TRBV5-1 and TRBJ1-2, is KAGVTQTPRYLIKTRGQQVTLSCSPISGHRSVSWYQQTPGQGLQFLFEYFSETQRNKGNFPGRFSGRQFSNSRSEMNVSTLELGDSALYLCASSGTGAHKTSYGYTFGSGTRLTVV.